The entry below describes one T cell receptor beta chain. This could be a read error, since a much larger clone is one nucleotide away. TCRdb re-derived calls from the 5' RACE reads in MiXCR, one entry per CDR3 protein. The sample consists of 12,000 or so distinct CDR3 sequences, approximately 5.3% of them appearing once. This record comes from a study of T cells after yellow fever vaccination. About the research overall: SMART-Seq v4 Ultra Low Input prepared libraries from low-cell fractions.

Germline CDR1 reads LGHNA; CDR2 reads YNFKEQ. The CDR3 is 15 residues long. The starting material was PBMCs, either bulk or a sorted T-cell subset (CD4+, CD8+, memory, or dextramer-sorted; not recorded which), obtained on the day of the yellow fever booster vaccination. The rearrangement joins TRBV4-2 to TRBJ2-7; TRBD2 matches 11 bases. The clonotype comes from a man younger than 45 who received the YFV17D yellow fever vaccine. The CDR3 protein is CSSSRPGLAEYEQYF. CDR3 sequence (DNA): TGTTCCAGCAGCCGACCGGGACTAGCGGAGTACGAGCAGTACTTC.